These 27 T cell receptor beta chains share one sample of origin, sequenced in a study of T-cell reconstitution after alpha-beta-depleted transplantation in children. Unique molecular identifiers were built into the TCRbeta library. TCRdb analysed the PCR reads with MiXCR anew, one entry per CDR3 protein. The table has roughly 350,000 distinct CDR3 sequences, 10% seen once. The sequencing here drew on PBMCs from the stem cell graft donor, taken from the stem cell graft. The receptors here all came from a human donor who donated a stem cell graft to a child with acute lymphoblastic leukemia.

Of note for this clonotype: Mismatch with germline at one junction end may stem from a read error. This chain links TRBV7-9 with TRBJ2-7; possibly TRBD1 or TRBD2 for D (6 bases each). This CDR3 contains 15 residues. Germline-derived CDR1 and CDR2 are SEHNR and FQNEAQ (reference sequence). The CDR3 DNA reads TGTGCCAGCGGCTTAGGGGGGACGGTCGACGACGAGCAGTACTTC. Amino acids: CASGLGGTVDDEQYF.

A few counts support this clonotype. V gene TRBV25-1 combines with J gene TRBJ2-1, with a possible D match to TRBD2 (6 bases). The CDR3 is 15 amino acids. V was trimmed by 2 bases and J by 1 base, leaving 9 bases between them. Looked up from germline, CDR1 is MGHDK and CDR2 is SYGVNS. CDR3 in amino acids: CASSEAGLSYNEQFF. In DNA form, the CDR3 reads TGTGCCAGCAGTGAAGCGGGGCTTTCCTACAATGAGCAGTTCTTC.

This clonotype was seen many times. The rearrangement uses TRBV5-1 and TRBJ2-1; D may be TRBD2 (6 bases). CDR1 is SGHRS, CDR2 YFSETQ, per germline. This CDR3 has 12 residues. V dropped 4 bases and J dropped 8 bases, with 10 bases sitting between them. CDR3 protein: CASSAEGDEQFF. The CDR3 DNA sequence: TGCGCCAGCAGCGCGGAGGGCGATGAGCAGTTCTTC.

This clonotype was found a few times. The chain combines TRBV27 with TRBJ1-1, with a weak D call TRBD1 (5 bases). The CDR3 sequence is 13 residues long. Per the germline V gene, CDR1 is MNHEY and CDR2 is SMNVEV (reference sequence). V gave up 6 bases and J gave up 7 bases, with 15 bases separating them. As DNA, the CDR3 is TGTGCCAGCAGCCCAGACAGCAGCAATGAAGCTTTCTTT. Residues: CASSPDSSNEAFF.

This rearrangement joins TRBV28 to TRBJ2-4; 8 bases match TRBD1. After removal of 3 bases from V and 3 bases from J, the junction contained 4 bases not matched to a gene. Germline values: CDR1 MDHEN, CDR2 SYDVKM. This CDR3 spans 15 amino acids. This CDR3 is CASSFAGTGKNIQYF. The CDR3 nucleotides read TGTGCCAGCAGTTTTGCTGGGACAGGCAAAAACATTCAGTACTTC.

This clonotype was seen a few times. The V and J genes are TRBV12-3 or TRBV12-4 and TRBJ2-2; D tentatively fits TRBD1 or TRBD2 (5 bases each). Trimming stripped 7 bases from V and 2 bases from J, with 17 bases between. The CDR3 is made up of 16 amino acids. CDR3 residues: CASTSRGSLNTGELFF. CDR3 coding DNA: TGTGCCAGCACAAGCCGGGGCAGTCTTAACACCGGGGAGCTGTTTTTT.

This chain uses TRBV12-3 or TRBV12-4 with TRBJ2-2; 9 positions match TRBD2. With 5 bases clipped from V and 2 bases from J, the junction kept 9 bases outside the gene matches. The CDR3 runs 17 residues. In nucleotides, the CDR3 is TGTGCCAGCAGTGATCCGCCGGGACTAGCCAACACCGGGGAGCTGTTTTTT. Translating gives CASSDPPGLANTGELFF.

The chain links TRBV28 to TRBJ2-3; 10 bases agree with TRBD1. The CDR3 is 15 residues long. Germline trimming cut 8 bases from V and 1 base from J; bases unmatched to any gene: 6. The germline V gene encodes CDR1 MDHEN and CDR2 SYDVKM. CDR3 sequence reads: CASLTGTGGTDTQYF. The CDR3 DNA is TGTGCCAGCCTAACCGGGACAGGGGGCACAGATACGCAGTATTTT.

This clonotype was observed a few times. CDR3 region: CASSSANEQYF. For the CDR3, the DNA is TGTGCCAGCTCATCTGCTAACGAGCAGTACTTC. V gene TRBV18 combines with J gene TRBJ2-7; no clear D. V was clipped by 5 bases and J by 5 bases, with 7 bases between them. This CDR3 contains 11 residues. Germline CDR1 KGHSH, CDR2 LQKENI.

The chain is built from TRBV7-9 and TRBJ2-7; 9 nucleotides line up with TRBD1. Germline CDR1 is SEHNR and CDR2 is FQNEAQ (reference sequence). Losses at the gene ends were 4 bases for V and 7 bases for J; bases not matched to a gene: 8. The CDR3 sequence is 14 residues long. The chain's CDR3 is CASSWGGTGQEQYF. CDR3 DNA: TGTGCCAGCAGCTGGGGGGGGACAGGGCAGGAGCAGTACTTC.

This clonotype was seen a handful of times. The chain combines TRBV15 with TRBJ2-7; 8 bases fit TRBD2. The CDR3 has 13 residues. Germline V gene sequence: CDR1 LNHNV, CDR2 YYDKDF (reference sequence). V was pared by 4 bases and J by 4 bases, with 3 bases of the junction left unmatched. CDR3 in DNA: TGTGCCACCAGCAATAGCGGGACTTACGAGCAGTACTTC. Translated, it gives CATSNSGTYEQYF.

This clonotype was detected a few times. V usage is TRBV27 and J usage is TRBJ1-1; D unresolved. Deletions cut 0 bases from V and 1 base from J, with 6 bases between. This CDR3 is 14 amino acids long. Germline CDR1 is MNHEY and CDR2 is SMNVEV (reference sequence). CDR3 sequence reads: CASSLSNRNTEAFF. The CDR3 DNA follows: TGTGCCAGCAGTTTATCGAACAGGAACACTGAAGCTTTCTTT.

The chain couples TRBV12-3 or TRBV12-4 to TRBJ2-1, with TRBD2 matching over 7 bases. The length of the CDR3 is 16 residues. With 3 bases clipped from V and 0 bases from J, the junction kept 5 bases outside the gene matches. The DNA of the CDR3 is TGTGCCAGCAGTTTGGTACGCGGGAGCTCCTACAATGAGCAGTTCTTC. As protein: CASSLVRGSSYNEQFF.

This CDR3 is CASSLGIRDYPDEQFF. CDR3 nucleotides: TGTGCCAGCAGCTTGGGAATCCGGGACTACCCGGATGAGCAGTTCTTC. The chain recombines TRBV5-5 with TRBJ2-1; 7 bases match TRBD2. The germline gives CDR1 SGHKS, CDR2 YYEKEE (reference sequence). The CDR3 contains 16 residues. V was clipped by 0 bases and J by 8 bases; unmatched bases: 11.

This clonotype was found a few times. This chain uses TRBV5-1 with TRBJ1-1, with D unclear. Looked up from germline, CDR1 is SGHRS and CDR2 is YFSETQ. V was cut by 6 bases and J by 12 bases, with 21 bases left in between. The CDR3 is 13 amino acids. The CDR3 sequence is CASTPDGLVGSFF. Written as DNA, the CDR3 is TGCGCCAGCACTCCAGACGGACTGGTCGGGTCTTTCTTT. The full variable domain, with the rest looked up from reference TRBV5-1 and TRBJ1-1, is KAGVTQTPRYLIKTRGQQVTLSCSPISGHRSVSWYQQTPGQGLQFLFEYFSETQRNKGNFPGRFSGRQFSNSRSEMNVSTLELGDSALYLCASTPDGLVGSFFGQGTRLTVV.

V is TRBV2 and J is TRBJ2-1; maybe TRBD1 (6 bases). V was trimmed by 5 bases and J by 5 bases, leaving 25 bases between them. Per the germline V gene, CDR1 is SNHLY and CDR2 is FYNNEI. CDR3 length equals 18 residues. CDR3 in amino acids: CASSLRGRGTPRNNEQFF. CDR3 DNA: TGTGCCAGCAGTTTGAGGGGGAGAGGCACCCCGAGGAACAATGAGCAGTTCTTC.

This clonotype was seen ten or more times. The chain has TRBV7-9 and TRBJ2-6; unclear D gene. Trimming took off 3 bases at V and 0 bases at J, with 9 bases between the two ends. This CDR3 spans 16 amino acids. Germline V CDR1 and CDR2: SEHNR, FQNEAQ (reference sequence). CDR3 in DNA: TGTGCCAGCAGCTTCCCACTGATCTCTGGGGCCAACGTCCTGACTTTC. Translated: CASSFPLISGANVLTF.

The V and J genes are TRBV5-1 and TRBJ1-1; D may be TRBD1 (6 bases). The CDR3 runs 15 residues. The germline V gene encodes CDR1 SGHRS and CDR2 YFSETQ. Deletions cut 2 bases from V and 2 bases from J, with 13 bases between. CDR3 residues: CASSFLGQKNTEAFF. In DNA, the CDR3 is TGCGCCAGCAGCTTCCTTGGACAGAAAAACACTGAAGCTTTCTTT. Drawing the rest from reference TRBV5-1 and TRBJ1-1, the complete variable domain is KAGVTQTPRYLIKTRGQQVTLSCSPISGHRSVSWYQQTPGQGLQFLFEYFSETQRNKGNFPGRFSGRQFSNSRSEMNVSTLELGDSALYLCASSFLGQKNTEAFFGQGTRLTVV.

This clonotype has only a few counts. The chain combines TRBV5-1 with TRBJ1-2; 7 bases agree with TRBD1. V was pared by 5 bases and J by 10 bases, with 8 bases of the junction left unmatched. The CDR3 has 12 amino acids. From germline, CDR1 is SGHRS and CDR2 YFSETQ. The CDR3 DNA is TGCGCCAGCAGTTGGCAGGGGGATTTCTACACCTTC. Translated: CASSWQGDFYTF.

This clonotype was recorded a few times. This rearrangement joins TRBV15 to TRBJ1-5, with D perhaps matching TRBD1 (5 bases). Germline V gene data show CDR1 as LNHNV and CDR2 as YYDKDF (reference sequence). The CDR3 totals 13 residues. The V and J ends lost 0 bases and 6 bases respectively, with 6 bases between them. CDR3: CATSREGVQPQHF. The CDR3 DNA follows: TGTGCCACCAGCAGAGAAGGGGTTCAGCCCCAGCATTTT.

This clonotype was seen only a few times. This rearrangement joins TRBV6-2 or TRBV6-3 to TRBJ2-1; D might be TRBD1 (7 bases). Germline assignment: CDR1 MNHEY and CDR2 SVGEGT. The length of the CDR3 is 15 residues. Trimming left V 6 bases short and J 2 bases short, with 14 bases between. CDR3 DNA sequence: TGTGCCAGCAGACTGACAGGGAGGCCCTACAATGAGCAGTTCTTC. Translating gives CASRLTGRPYNEQFF.

The rearrangement links TRBV9 to TRBJ1-3; D not certain. The V end was cut by 3 bases, the J end by 0 bases, with 16 bases between. Germline values: CDR1 SGDLS, CDR2 YYNGEE. The CDR3 has 17 residues. Here the CDR3 reads CASSESPDGSSGNTIYF. DNA of the CDR3: TGTGCCAGCAGCGAGTCCCCAGACGGTAGCTCTGGAAACACCATATATTTT.

The CDR3 bases are TGCAGTGCTAGATCCGCAGGGAACTATGGCTACACCTTC. This translates into CSARSAGNYGYTF. This chain connects TRBV20-1 to TRBJ1-2, with a possible D match to TRBD1 (5 bases). Per germline, CDR1 DFQATT and CDR2 SNEGSKA (reference sequence). The length of the CDR3 is 13 residues. Trimming removed 2 bases from V and 2 bases from J, with 9 bases in between.

This clonotype has more than one count but fewer than ten. This sequence joins TRBV5-1 and TRBJ2-3; no definite D call. Germline CDR1 and CDR2: SGHRS and YFSETQ. The germline V and J ends were trimmed by 4 bases and 2 bases, with 17 bases remaining between them. This CDR3 has 16 amino acids. The CDR3 sequence is CASSAGRSSSTDTQYF. The CDR3 DNA reads as TGCGCCAGCAGCGCCGGAAGGTCTTCATCCACAGATACGCAGTATTTT.

The chain carries TRBV11-1 and TRBJ1-2; unclear D gene. This CDR3 is built from 14 residues. Trimming took 0 bases from V and 2 from J, leaving 7 bases between them. Germline V gene sequence: CDR1 SGHAT, CDR2 FQDESV (reference sequence). CDR3 coding DNA: TGTGCCAGCAGCTTAGCGGCGGGGAACTATGGCTACACCTTC. Protein: CASSLAAGNYGYTF.

This clonotype was recorded at least ten times. The chain uses TRBV12-3 or TRBV12-4 and TRBJ2-1; 12 nucleotides agree with TRBD2. The CDR3 contains 16 residues. The V segment lost 4 bases and the J segment 4 bases; nucleotides outside the gene matches: 5. The CDR3 sequence is CASSSRTSGRYNEQFF. The CDR3 DNA reads as TGTGCCAGCAGTTCCAGAACTAGCGGGAGGTACAATGAGCAGTTCTTC.

This clonotype was detected a few times. The chain is built from TRBV5-1 and TRBJ2-1, with TRBD1 matching 8 bases. V lost 2 bases and J lost 7; bases outside the gene matches: 11. The CDR3 runs to 16 residues. Germline lookup yields CDR1 SGHRS and CDR2 YFSETQ. The CDR3 loop is CASSFWGQGAWNEQFF. The CDR3, as DNA: TGCGCCAGCAGCTTTTGGGGTCAGGGGGCTTGGAATGAGCAGTTCTTC.